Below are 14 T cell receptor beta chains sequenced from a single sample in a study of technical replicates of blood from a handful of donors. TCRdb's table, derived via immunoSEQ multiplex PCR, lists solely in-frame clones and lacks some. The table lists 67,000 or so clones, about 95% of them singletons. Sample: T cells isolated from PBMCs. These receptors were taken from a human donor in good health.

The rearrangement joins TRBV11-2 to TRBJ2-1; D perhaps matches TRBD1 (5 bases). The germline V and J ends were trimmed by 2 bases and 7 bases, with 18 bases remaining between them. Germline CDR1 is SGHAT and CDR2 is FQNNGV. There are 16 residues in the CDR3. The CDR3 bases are TGTGCCAGCAGCTTAACCGGCCGGCAGGGCCGGAATGAGCAGTTCTTC. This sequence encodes CASSLTGRQGRNEQFF.

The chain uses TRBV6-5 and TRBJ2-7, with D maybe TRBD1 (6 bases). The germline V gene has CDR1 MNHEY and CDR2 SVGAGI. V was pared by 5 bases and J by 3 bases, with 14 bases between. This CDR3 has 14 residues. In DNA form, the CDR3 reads TGTGCCAGCAGTACAACAGGGAGTATCTACGAGCAGTACTTC. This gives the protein CASSTTGSIYEQYF.

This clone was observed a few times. The CDR3 here is CASSRTGGDGYTF. The CDR3 DNA reads as TGCGCCAGCAGCCGAACAGGGGGCGATGGCTACACCTTC. The chain carries TRBV4-1 and TRBJ1-2; 9 nucleotides line up with TRBD1. CDR1 is MGHRA and CDR2 is YSYEKL in the germline V gene. There are 13 residues in the CDR3. J gave up 6 bases and V 4 bases, and 3 bases lay outside the gene matches.

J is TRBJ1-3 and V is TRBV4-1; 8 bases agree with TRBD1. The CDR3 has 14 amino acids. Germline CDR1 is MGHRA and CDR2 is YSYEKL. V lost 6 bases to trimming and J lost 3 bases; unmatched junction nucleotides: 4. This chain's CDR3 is CASRDRADGNTIYF. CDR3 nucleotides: TGCGCCAGCAGGGACAGGGCGGATGGAAACACCATATATTTT.

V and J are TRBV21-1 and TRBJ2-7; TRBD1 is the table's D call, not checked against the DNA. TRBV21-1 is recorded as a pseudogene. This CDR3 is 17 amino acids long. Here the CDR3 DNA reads TGTGCCAGCAACCTAACAGGGGGGGTAAAGGGGAACTACGAGCAGTACTTC. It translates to CASNLTGGVKGNYEQYF.

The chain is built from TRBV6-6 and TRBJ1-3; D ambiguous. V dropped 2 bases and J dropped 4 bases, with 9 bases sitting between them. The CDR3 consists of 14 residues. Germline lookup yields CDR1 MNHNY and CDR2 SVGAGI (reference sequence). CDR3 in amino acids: CASSYPGGGNTIYF. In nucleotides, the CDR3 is TGTGCCAGCAGTTACCCAGGCGGGGGAAACACCATATATTTT.

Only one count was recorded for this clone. The CDR3 reads CASTPTGRGTDTQYF. The CDR3 DNA reads as TGTGCCAGTACCCCCACCGGCAGGGGCACAGATACGCAGTATTTT. The V call is TRBV19, the J call TRBJ2-3; a possible D gene is TRBD1 (5 bases). CDR1 LNHDA and CDR2 SQIVND come from the germline V gene (reference sequence). The length of the CDR3 is 15 residues. The germline V and J ends were trimmed by 7 bases and 1 base, with 15 bases remaining between them.

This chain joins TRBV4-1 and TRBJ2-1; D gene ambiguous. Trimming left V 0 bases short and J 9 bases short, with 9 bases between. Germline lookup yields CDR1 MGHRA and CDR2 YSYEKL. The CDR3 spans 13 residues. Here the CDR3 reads CASSQDAQFEQFF. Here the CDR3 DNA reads TGCGCCAGCAGCCAAGATGCCCAGTTTGAGCAGTTCTTC.

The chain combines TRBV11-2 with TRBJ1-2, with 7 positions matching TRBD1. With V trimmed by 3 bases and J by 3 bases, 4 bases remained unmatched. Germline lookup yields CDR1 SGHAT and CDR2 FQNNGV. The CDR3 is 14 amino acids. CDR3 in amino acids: CASSFEGAYYGYTF. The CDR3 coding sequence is TGTGCCAGCAGCTTTGAGGGGGCGTACTATGGCTACACCTTC.

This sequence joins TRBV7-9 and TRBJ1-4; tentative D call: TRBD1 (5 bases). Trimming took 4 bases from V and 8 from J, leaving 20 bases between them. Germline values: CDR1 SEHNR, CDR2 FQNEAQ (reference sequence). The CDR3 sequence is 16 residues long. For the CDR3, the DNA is TGTGCCAGCAGCTCTGGGCCGGGACTCGGGAGAGAAAAACTGTTTTTT. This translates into CASSSGPGLGREKLFF.

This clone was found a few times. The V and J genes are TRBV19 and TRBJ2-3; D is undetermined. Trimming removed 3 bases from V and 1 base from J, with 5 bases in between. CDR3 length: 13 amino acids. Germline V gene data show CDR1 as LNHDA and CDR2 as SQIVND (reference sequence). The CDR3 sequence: CASSIRGTDTQYF. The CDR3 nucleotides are TGTGCCAGTAGTATTCGGGGCACAGATACGCAGTATTTT.

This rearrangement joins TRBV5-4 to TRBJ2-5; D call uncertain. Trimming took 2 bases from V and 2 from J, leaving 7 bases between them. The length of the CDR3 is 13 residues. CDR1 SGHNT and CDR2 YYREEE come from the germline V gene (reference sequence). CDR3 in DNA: TGTGCCAGCAGCTTTGCAGCGCAAGAGACCCAGTACTTC. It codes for CASSFAAQETQYF.

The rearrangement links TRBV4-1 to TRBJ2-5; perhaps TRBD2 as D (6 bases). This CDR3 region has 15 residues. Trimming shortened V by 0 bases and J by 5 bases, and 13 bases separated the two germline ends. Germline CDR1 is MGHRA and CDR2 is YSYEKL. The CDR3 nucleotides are TGCGCCAGCAGCCAAGAGCTGACGGGGGACGAGACCCAGTACTTC. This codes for CASSQELTGDETQYF.

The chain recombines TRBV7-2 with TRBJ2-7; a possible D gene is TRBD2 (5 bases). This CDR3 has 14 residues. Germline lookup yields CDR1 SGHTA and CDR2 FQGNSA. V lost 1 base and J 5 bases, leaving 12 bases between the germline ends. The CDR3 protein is CASSLGIAADEQYF. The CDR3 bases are TGTGCCAGCAGCTTAGGGATAGCAGCGGACGAGCAGTACTTC.